This entry concerns a single T cell receptor beta chain. Its antigen is still unknown. CDR1 is SNHLY, CDR2 FYNNEI, per germline. Deletions cut 11 bases from V and 7 bases from J, with 28 bases between. This CDR3 is built from 16 residues. These data belong to a study of beta chain features in type 1 diabetes. The whole isolated RNA underwent reverse transcription, so sequencing captured expressed TCRB transcripts. The assay was immunoSEQ multiplex PCR, and TCRdb's table has in-frame clones only and misses some. Of about 400,000 clones listed, 10% to 15% were seen once; the top ten hold 0.017%. Study-level results: Within patients, naive, central memory and Treg TCRB repertoires seemed more similar than within healthy donors.

Material for sequencing was naive CD4+ T cells from blood. V gene TRBV2 combines with J gene TRBJ2-3; tentatively, D is TRBD1 (6 bases). The receptor was derived from a man between 18 and 35 years old in good health. The CDR3 DNA reads as TGTGCCTGCGGGCGCTTAGGACAGTTAACCTTGAATACGCAGTATTTT. Encoded protein: CACGRLGQLTLNTQYF.